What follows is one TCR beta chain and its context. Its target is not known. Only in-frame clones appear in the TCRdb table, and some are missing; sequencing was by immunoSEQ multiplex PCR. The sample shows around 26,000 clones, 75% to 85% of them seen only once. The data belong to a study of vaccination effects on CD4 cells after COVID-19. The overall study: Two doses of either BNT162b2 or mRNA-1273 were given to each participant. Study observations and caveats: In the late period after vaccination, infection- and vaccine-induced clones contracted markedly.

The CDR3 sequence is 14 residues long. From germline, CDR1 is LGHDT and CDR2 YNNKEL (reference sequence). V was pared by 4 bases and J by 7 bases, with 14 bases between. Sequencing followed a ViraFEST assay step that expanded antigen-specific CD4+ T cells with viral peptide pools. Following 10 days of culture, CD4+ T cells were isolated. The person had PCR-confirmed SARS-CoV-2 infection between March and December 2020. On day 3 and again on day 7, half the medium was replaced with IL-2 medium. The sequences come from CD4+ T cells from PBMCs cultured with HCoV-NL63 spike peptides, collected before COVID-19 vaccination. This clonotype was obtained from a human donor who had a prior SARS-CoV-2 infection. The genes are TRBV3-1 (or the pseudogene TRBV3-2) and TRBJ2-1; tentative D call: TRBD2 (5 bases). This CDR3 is CASSRRRRENEQFF. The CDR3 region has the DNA TGTGCCAGCAGCCGCCGGAGGCGTGAAAATGAGCAGTTCTTC.